This T cell receptor beta chain was sequenced during a study of tumor-infiltrating lymphocytes in primary liver carcinoma. V was cut by 6 bases and J by 2 bases, with 14 bases left in between. This CDR3 has 14 amino acids. CDR1 SGHRS and CDR2 YFSETQ come from the germline V gene. RNA and DNA were co-extracted from roughly 20-30 mg of unsorted bulk tissue. A constant-region primer primed TCR beta cDNA synthesis from roughly 510 ng of total RNA. Slightly modified ARM-PCR with three nested multiplex PCR rounds yielded TCR beta libraries. Running roughly 10 cycles apiece, the first two PCR rounds relied on TRBV1-TRBV30 forward primers together with a C-beta reverse primer. Each CDR3 protein is one row after TCRdb ran MiXCR on the multiplex PCR reads. Of some 110,000 distinct CDR3 sequences listed, 60% to 75% are singletons.

Sequencing input: liver tumor tissue from sampling region 3. Noted subset: tumor region T3, left-lateral pole. This sequence was found in a woman in her fifties or sixties with primary liver carcinoma and hepatitis B virus infection. The rearrangement uses TRBV5-1 and TRBJ2-5; D possibly uses TRBD1 or TRBD2 (5 bases each). The CDR3 sequence is CASKSGPTQETQYF. The CDR3 nucleotides read TGCGCCAGCAAGTCGGGGCCAACACAAGAGACCCAGTACTTC.